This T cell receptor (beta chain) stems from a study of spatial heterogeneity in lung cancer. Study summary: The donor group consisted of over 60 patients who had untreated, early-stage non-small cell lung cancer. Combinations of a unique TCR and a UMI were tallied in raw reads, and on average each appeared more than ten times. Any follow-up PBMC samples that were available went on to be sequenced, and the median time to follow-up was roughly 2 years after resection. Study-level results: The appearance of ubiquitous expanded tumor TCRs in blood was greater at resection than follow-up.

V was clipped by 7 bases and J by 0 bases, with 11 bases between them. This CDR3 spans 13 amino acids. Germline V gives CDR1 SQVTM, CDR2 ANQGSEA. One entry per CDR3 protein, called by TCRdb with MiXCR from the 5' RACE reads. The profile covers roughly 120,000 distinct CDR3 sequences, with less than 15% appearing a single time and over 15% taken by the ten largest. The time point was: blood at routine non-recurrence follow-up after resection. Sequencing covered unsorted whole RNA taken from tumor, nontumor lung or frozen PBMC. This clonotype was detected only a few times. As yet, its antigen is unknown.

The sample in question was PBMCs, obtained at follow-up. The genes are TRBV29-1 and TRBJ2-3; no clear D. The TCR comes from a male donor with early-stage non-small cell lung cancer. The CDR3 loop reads CSASKDSTDTQYF. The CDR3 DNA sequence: TGCAGCGCAAGCAAGGACAGCACAGATACGCAGTATTTT.